The T cell receptor beta chain described here comes from a study of a mutant IDH1 vaccine in newly diagnosed glioma. About the research overall: The first vaccination came 4-6 weeks after radiotherapy alone, or with temozolomide cycles.

Notes on this clone: Its specificity is not known.

Method: immunoSEQ multiplex PCR; TCRdb's copy keeps in-frame clones and lacks some. The profile shows 60,000 or so clones, about 81% of them singletons. As to time point: week 23, last vaccination. With topical imiquimod, each dose of the vaccine consisted of 300 ug of mutant IDH1 20-mer peptide. The CDR3 consists of 14 residues. Deletions cut 8 bases from V and 4 bases from J, with 18 bases between. Germline-derived CDR1 and CDR2 are SGHVS and FQNEAQ. The specimen comprised PBMCs, sampled from a glioma patient whose treatment included an IDH1 peptide vaccine. The gene calls are TRBV7-8 and TRBJ2-7; no firm D call. This clonotype originated in a woman in her 40s with glioma. Some clones in this sample may be carry-over from other donors' samples. The chain's CDR3 is CASRLDPFGYEQYF. CDR3 nucleotides: TGTGCCAGCCGCCTAGATCCGTTCGGTTACGAGCAGTACTTC. Full variable domain (remainder filled in from reference TRBV7-8 and TRBJ2-7): GAGVSQSPRYKVAKRGQDVALRCDPISGHVSLFWYQQALGQGPEFLTYFQNEAQLDKSGLPSDRFFAERPEGSVSTLKIQRTQQEDSAVYLCASRLDPFGYEQYFGPGTRLTVT.